These 32 T cell receptor beta chains were all obtained from the same sample, sequenced in a study of blood T cell repertoires in COVID-19. Data came from immunoSEQ multiplex PCR; TCRdb stores just in-frame clones and leaves some out. The sample carries about 190,000 clones, 65% to 80% recorded once. Material for sequencing was peripheral blood. All receptors come from a woman between 45 and 65 years old with acute or convalescent COVID-19.

In nucleotides, the CDR3 is TGTGCCACCAGTGACTTTAGCGGGATTGAGACCCAGTACTTC. Its translation is CATSDFSGIETQYF. The chain has TRBV24-1 and TRBJ2-5; 8 bases are a match to TRBD2. Germline CDR1 is KGHDR and CDR2 is SFDVKD. The CDR3 spans 14 residues. V lost 4 bases and J lost 5; bases outside the gene matches: 5.

The gene calls are TRBV15 and TRBJ2-7; 13 bases match TRBD2. Trimming cost V 4 bases and J 4 bases; bases outside gene matches: 7. Germline CDR1 reads LNHNV; CDR2 reads YYDKDF (reference sequence). The CDR3 spans 16 residues. Here the CDR3 DNA reads TGTGCCACCAGCAACGGACTAGCGGGAGCGATGTACGAGCAGTACTTC. Residues: CATSNGLAGAMYEQYF.

This clone occurred once. At one of its ends the junction is not consistent with the germline gene, which may arise from a read error. This chain links TRBV29-1 with TRBJ1-1; D gene unclear. Looked up from germline, CDR1 is SQVTM and CDR2 is ANQGSEA. The CDR3 has 12 amino acids. CDR3 protein: CSVDITVAARLF. In DNA, the CDR3 is TGCAGCGTTGACATAACGGTGGCCGCGCGGTTATTT.

CDR3 DNA sequence: TGTGCCAGTAATGGAGGCAGGGGCTACAATGAGCAGTTCTTC. Translation: CASNGGRGYNEQFF. This sequence joins TRBV19 and TRBJ2-1; a possible D gene is TRBD1 (6 bases). The CDR3 is 14 residues long. Germline assignment: CDR1 LNHDA and CDR2 SQIVND (reference sequence). V gave up 7 bases and J gave up 3 bases, with 13 bases separating them.

This clone has more than one count but fewer than ten. The gene calls are TRBV10-1 and TRBJ1-2; D may be TRBD1 (6 bases). This CDR3 region has 13 residues. Germline CDR1 WNHNN, CDR2 SYGVQD (reference sequence). V was cut by 5 bases and J by 8 bases, with 15 bases left in between. The CDR3 is CASSTLRDKGYTF. The CDR3 nucleotides are TGCGCCAGCAGTACTCTCCGGGACAAAGGCTACACCTTC.

The J gene is TRBJ1-1, the V gene TRBV7-2; D may be TRBD1 (6 bases). The V end was cut by 5 bases, the J end by 2 bases, with 9 bases between. The CDR3 has 13 amino acids. CDR1 is SGHTA and CDR2 is FQGNSA in the germline V gene. CDR3 sequence reads: CASSGQRNTEAFF. In DNA, the CDR3 is TGTGCCAGCAGCGGACAGCGTAACACTGAAGCTTTCTTT.

The rearrangement joins TRBV7-2 to TRBJ2-5; the D gene is possibly TRBD2 (6 bases). The V and J ends lost 2 bases and 1 base respectively, with 14 bases between them. The CDR3 covers 16 residues. Germline V CDR1 and CDR2: SGHTA, FQGNSA. This chain's CDR3 is CASSLTGRRGQETQYF. The CDR3, as DNA: TGTGCCAGCAGCTTAACCGGGAGAAGAGGCCAAGAGACCCAGTACTTC.

The chain couples TRBV24-1 to TRBJ2-1; 10 bases map to TRBD2. Per germline, CDR1 KGHDR and CDR2 SFDVKD. V was clipped by 5 bases and J by 5 bases; unmatched bases: 5. This CDR3 contains 15 residues. The CDR3 DNA follows: TGTGCCACCAGTGGCTGGACTAGCGGAGACAATGAGCAGTTCTTC. As protein: CATSGWTSGDNEQFF.

Many counts were recorded for this clone. The chain employs TRBV15 and TRBJ1-2, with TRBD1 matching 10 bases. V shed 5 bases and J 4 bases; nucleotides not matched to a gene: 19. Germline CDR1 LNHNV, CDR2 YYDKDF (reference sequence). This CDR3 contains 19 residues. DNA of the CDR3: TGTGCCACCAGCGCACAGACAGGGGGCGAGGTGTCTGGATCCTATGGCTACACCTTC. This codes for CATSAQTGGEVSGSYGYTF.

The chain couples TRBV9 to TRBJ2-3; possible D gene TRBD1, 6 bases. Germline loops: CDR1 SGDLS, CDR2 YYNGEE. V dropped 4 bases and J dropped 3 bases, with 18 bases sitting between them. The CDR3 has 16 amino acids. CDR3 DNA sequence: TGTGCCAGCAGCTCTCCAGAGGGGGAGTTGACAGATACGCAGTATTTT. The encoded protein is CASSSPEGELTDTQYF.

The V call is TRBV27, the J call TRBJ1-6; D is unresolved. The V end lost 7 bases, the J end lost 7 bases, and 11 bases lay between the germline ends. The CDR3 length is 13 residues. CDR1 is MNHEY, CDR2 SMNVEV, per germline (reference sequence). The CDR3 loop reads CASNRGDNSPLHF. The CDR3 nucleotides are TGTGCCAGCAATCGGGGAGACAATTCACCCCTCCACTTT.

This chain links TRBV25-1 with TRBJ1-4; D call uncertain. The CDR3 loop spans 12 amino acids. Germline V gene sequence: CDR1 MGHDK, CDR2 SYGVNS. V was shortened by 3 bases and J by 4 bases, with 3 bases between the two germline ends. The CDR3 region is CASSDFNEKLFF. DNA of the CDR3: TGTGCCAGCAGTGACTTTAATGAAAAACTGTTTTTT.

The chain uses TRBV19 and TRBJ2-1; a possible D gene is TRBD1 (6 bases). Deletions cut 7 bases from V and 0 bases from J, with 16 bases between. This CDR3 has 16 amino acids. Looked up from germline, CDR1 is LNHDA and CDR2 is SQIVND (reference sequence). The CDR3 sequence: CASNERQASSYNEQFF. DNA for the CDR3: TGTGCCAGTAACGAAAGACAGGCGAGCTCCTACAATGAGCAGTTCTTC.

This chain connects TRBV29-1 to TRBJ2-5; the D gene is possibly TRBD1 (6 bases). This CDR3 has 14 residues. The V end was cut by 4 bases, the J end by 2 bases, with 14 bases between. Germline V gene data show CDR1 as SQVTM and CDR2 as ANQGSEA. The CDR3 region has the DNA TGCAGCGTTGGATGGACAGTTACTCAAGAGACCCAGTACTTC. Translated: CSVGWTVTQETQYF.

This rearrangement joins TRBV6-2 or TRBV6-3 to TRBJ1-4; 7 bases agree with TRBD1. CDR1 is MNHEY, CDR2 SVGEGT, per germline. With 4 bases clipped from V and 4 bases from J, the junction kept 15 bases outside the gene matches. The CDR3 spans 18 residues. The DNA of the CDR3 is TGTGCCAGCAGTTCTCACCGCCCCTACAGGGGACTTAATGAAAAACTGTTTTTT. This gives the protein CASSSHRPYRGLNEKLFF.

V is TRBV20-1 and J is TRBJ2-7; a weak D match, TRBD2 (7 bases). Trimming left V 3 bases short and J 4 bases short, with 16 bases between. CDR1 and CDR2 (germline): DFQATT, SNEGSKA (reference sequence). CDR3 length: 14 residues. CDR3: CSASPSRGAYEQYF. Written as DNA, the CDR3 is TGCAGTGCTAGTCCCTCTCGGGGGGCATACGAGCAGTACTTC.

The V and J genes are TRBV18 and TRBJ1-1; 7 positions match TRBD1. After removal of 2 bases from V and 1 base from J, the junction contained 4 bases not matched to a gene. CDR1 and CDR2 from the germline V gene are KGHSH and LQKENI. This CDR3 spans 15 amino acids. CDR3 protein: CASSPTDRANTEAFF. CDR3 DNA: TGTGCCAGCTCACCAACTGACAGGGCGAACACTGAAGCTTTCTTT.

This clone has a single count. The chain links TRBV2 to TRBJ1-1; D possibly corresponds to TRBD1 (6 bases). Trimming left V 4 bases short and J 0 bases short, with 12 bases between. The CDR3 has 15 amino acids. In germline, CDR1 is SNHLY, CDR2 FYNNEI. The CDR3 protein is CASSVGGAMNTEAFF. As DNA, the CDR3 is TGTGCCAGCAGTGTCGGGGGGGCTATGAACACTGAAGCTTTCTTT.

J is TRBJ2-7 and V is TRBV5-8; 9 bases are a match to TRBD2. CDR3 length equals 16 residues. CDR1 and CDR2 (germline): SGHTS, YDEGEE. V gave up 2 bases and J gave up 7 bases; unmatched junction bases: 13. The CDR3 region has the DNA TGTGCCAGCAGCTTCAGGCGGGAGGGCCTAAGGCGGGAGCAGTACTTC. Translated: CASSFRREGLRREQYF.

J is TRBJ2-1 and V is TRBV6-1, with D unclear. With 0 bases removed from V and 4 bases from J, the gap between germline ends came to 10 bases. The V gene's germline CDR1 is MNHNS and CDR2 SASEGT. The CDR3 totals 15 residues. The DNA for the CDR3 is TGTGCCAGCAGTGAAGCGGGCTTACGTTACAATGAGCAGTTCTTC. Protein sequence: CASSEAGLRYNEQFF.

In its sample, this clone was seen a few times. The V gene is TRBV24-1, the J gene TRBJ2-1; 7 bases line up with TRBD1. The germline gives CDR1 KGHDR, CDR2 SFDVKD. The V and J ends lost 9 bases and 8 bases, in that order; junction bases with no gene match: 3. The CDR3 is 11 amino acids. The CDR3 protein is CATRQGHEQFF. CDR3 coding DNA: TGTGCCACCCGACAGGGACATGAGCAGTTCTTC.

V gene TRBV28 combines with J gene TRBJ1-4; 9 nucleotides match TRBD1. This CDR3 has 15 residues. V was pared by 6 bases and J by 4 bases, with 6 bases of the junction left unmatched. The V gene's germline CDR1 is MDHEN and CDR2 SYDVKM. The CDR3 nucleotides read TGTGCCAGCAGCCGAGGGGACAGGGATAATGAAAAACTGTTTTTT. This codes for CASSRGDRDNEKLFF. Using reference TRBV28 and TRBJ1-4 for the parts outside the CDR3, the full variable domain is DVKVTQSSRYLVKRTGEKVFLECVQDMDHENMFWYRQDPGLGLRLIYFSYDVKMKEKGDIPEGYSVSREKKERFSLILESASTNQTSMYLCASSRGDRDNEKLFFGSGTQLSVL.

CDR3 protein: CASSPIRGRTEAFF. In DNA, the CDR3 is TGTGCCAGCAGCCCGATACGAGGGAGGACTGAAGCTTTCTTT. The V and J genes are TRBV2 and TRBJ1-1; D call uncertain. From germline, CDR1 is SNHLY and CDR2 FYNNEI. The CDR3 is 14 amino acids. V dropped 6 bases and J dropped 5 bases, with 16 bases sitting between them.

The chain is built from TRBV2 and TRBJ1-2, with 7 bases lining up with TRBD1. This CDR3 spans 16 amino acids. Unmatched junction bases numbered 14, after V lost 5 bases and J lost 5 bases. Germline V lookup: CDR1 SNHLY, CDR2 FYNNEI. CDR3 DNA sequence: TGTGCCAGCAGTAATATGGGACAGAGACCCTTTTATGGCTACACCTTC. Its protein product is CASSNMGQRPFYGYTF.

The rearrangement links TRBV27 to TRBJ2-4; 8 bases are shared with TRBD2. V lost 0 bases, J lost 0 bases, and 4 bases stayed unmatched. The CDR3 consists of 17 residues. Germline CDR1 MNHEY, CDR2 SMNVEV (reference sequence). The CDR3 is CASSLSNGGVAKNIQYF. The DNA for the CDR3 is TGTGCCAGCAGTTTATCGAACGGGGGGGTAGCCAAAAACATTCAGTACTTC.

V is TRBV28 and J is TRBJ1-2; tentatively, D is TRBD1 (5 bases). V dropped 3 bases and J dropped 8 bases, with 19 bases sitting between them. The germline CDR1 and CDR2 sequences are MDHEN and SYDVKM. This CDR3 contains 15 residues. CDR3 DNA: TGTGCCAGCAGTTTCTCTCAGTCAGGGATTGGGGGCTACACCTTC. This codes for CASSFSQSGIGGYTF.

As for this clone: The sample has other DNA sequences that encode this CDR3 too. The gene calls are TRBV4-2 and TRBJ2-1; TRBD2 is a possible D gene (7 bases). Looked up from germline, CDR1 is LGHNA and CDR2 is YNFKEQ. The CDR3 length is 18 residues. V gave up 0 bases and J gave up 7 bases, with 22 bases separating them. CDR3 nucleotide sequence: TGTGCCAGCAGCCAAGATCTGGGGGGGGCCGCTAACTCAAATGAGCAGTTCTTC. Its protein product is CASSQDLGGAANSNEQFF.

This clone was seen only a few times. The CDR3, as DNA: TGTGCCAGCAGTTACATGGGACAGGGAATAAGCAATCAGCCCCAGCATTTT. Encoded protein: CASSYMGQGISNQPQHF. The chain carries TRBV6-2 or TRBV6-3 and TRBJ1-5; 9 bases match TRBD1. The CDR3 covers 17 residues. Trimming cost V 2 bases and J 1 base; bases outside gene matches: 6. CDR1 is MNHEY and CDR2 is SVGEGT in the germline V gene.

The V call is TRBV5-6, the J call TRBJ2-1; TRBD2 is a possible D gene (5 bases). The CDR3 sequence is 16 residues long. Trimming pared 0 bases from V and 0 bases from J, leaving 10 bases between. The germline V gene has CDR1 SGHDT and CDR2 YYEEEE. CDR3 protein: CASSLGSGFSYNEQFF. CDR3 in DNA: TGTGCCAGCAGCTTGGGGAGCGGTTTCTCCTACAATGAGCAGTTCTTC.

This sequence joins TRBV28 and TRBJ2-1, with D tentatively TRBD2 (6 bases). Trimming took off 6 bases at V and 9 bases at J, with 18 bases between the two ends. Germline CDR1 is MDHEN and CDR2 is SYDVKM. The CDR3 loop spans 14 amino acids. CDR3: CASRVSGPPLEQFF. The CDR3 DNA is TGTGCCAGCAGGGTTAGCGGACCCCCGCTTGAGCAGTTCTTC.

V gene TRBV9 combines with J gene TRBJ1-1, with 10 bases matching TRBD1. The CDR3 totals 13 residues. Trimming removed 4 bases from V and 8 bases from J; junction bases left unmatched: 5. Germline V gives CDR1 SGDLS, CDR2 YYNGEE. CDR3 nucleotides: TGTGCCAGCAGCACCCGACAGGGGGCGGAAGCTTTCTTT. Its translation: CASSTRQGAEAFF.

V gene TRBV5-8 combines with J gene TRBJ1-2, with unresolved D. Germline CDR1 reads SGHTS; CDR2 reads YDEGEE. V lost 2 bases and J lost 6, with 14 bases in between. This CDR3 comprises 14 residues. This CDR3 is CASSFTSSQNGYTF. Written as DNA, the CDR3 is TGTGCCAGCAGCTTTACCTCCTCACAGAATGGCTACACCTTC.